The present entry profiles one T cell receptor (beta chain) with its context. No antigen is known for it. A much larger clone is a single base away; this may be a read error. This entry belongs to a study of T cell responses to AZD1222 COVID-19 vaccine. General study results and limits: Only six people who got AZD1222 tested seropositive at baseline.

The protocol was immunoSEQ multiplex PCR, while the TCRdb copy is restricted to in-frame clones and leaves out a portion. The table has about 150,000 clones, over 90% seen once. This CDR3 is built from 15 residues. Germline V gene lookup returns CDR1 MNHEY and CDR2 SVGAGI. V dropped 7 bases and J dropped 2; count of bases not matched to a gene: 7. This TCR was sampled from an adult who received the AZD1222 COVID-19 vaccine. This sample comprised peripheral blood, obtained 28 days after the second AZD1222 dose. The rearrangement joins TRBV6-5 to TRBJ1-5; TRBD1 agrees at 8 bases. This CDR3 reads CASKAGGSGNQPQHF. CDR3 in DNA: TGTGCCAGCAAGGCAGGGGGCTCGGGCAATCAGCCCCAGCATTTT.